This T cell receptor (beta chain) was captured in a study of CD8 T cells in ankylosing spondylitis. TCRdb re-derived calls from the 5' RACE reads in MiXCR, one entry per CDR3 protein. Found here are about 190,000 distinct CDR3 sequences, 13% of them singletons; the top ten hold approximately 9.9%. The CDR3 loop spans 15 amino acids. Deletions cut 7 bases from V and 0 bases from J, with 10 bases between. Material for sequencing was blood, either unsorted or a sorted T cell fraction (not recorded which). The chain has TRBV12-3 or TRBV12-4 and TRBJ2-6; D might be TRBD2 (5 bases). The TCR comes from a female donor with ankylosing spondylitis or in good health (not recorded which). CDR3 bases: TGTGCCAGCATCCTAGGGAGCTCTGGGGCCAACGTCCTGACTTTC. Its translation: CASILGSSGANVLTF.